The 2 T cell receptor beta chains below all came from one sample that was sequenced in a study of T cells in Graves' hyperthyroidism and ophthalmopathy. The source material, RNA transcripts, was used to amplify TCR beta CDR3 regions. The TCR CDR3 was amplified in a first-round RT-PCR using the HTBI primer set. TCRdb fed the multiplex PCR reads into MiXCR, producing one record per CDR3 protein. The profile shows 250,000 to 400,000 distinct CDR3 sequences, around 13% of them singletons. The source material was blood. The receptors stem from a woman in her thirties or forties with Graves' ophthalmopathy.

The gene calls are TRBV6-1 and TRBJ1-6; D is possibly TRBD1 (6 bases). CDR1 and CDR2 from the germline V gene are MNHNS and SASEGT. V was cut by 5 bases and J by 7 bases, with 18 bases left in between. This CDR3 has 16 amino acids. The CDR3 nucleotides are TGTGCCAGCAGTCCCTGGTCTGGGACACCCAATTCACCCCTCCACTTT. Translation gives CASSPWSGTPNSPLHF.

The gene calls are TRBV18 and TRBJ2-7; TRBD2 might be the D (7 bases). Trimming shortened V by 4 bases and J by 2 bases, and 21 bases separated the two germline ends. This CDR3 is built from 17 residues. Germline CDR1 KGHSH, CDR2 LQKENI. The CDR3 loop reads CASSRQVLGLGTYEQYF. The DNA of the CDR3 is TGTGCCAGCTCACGACAGGTCCTTGGACTAGGGACCTACGAGCAGTACTTC.